This entry features one TCR beta chain sequence. There are a few counts of this clone. There is no known antigen for this receptor. No base-level quality is on record; no much larger clone is a single base apart. The cohort consisted of some 730 healthy bone marrow donors. At the time of sampling, all cohort members were nominally healthy, though unrecorded immune exposures were likely present. The donor tested CMV seronegative, placing the donor among the 350 or so seronegative members of the cohort. A peripheral blood sample was provided by each donor, and peripheral blood mononuclear cells were used for TCR beta sequencing. The Qiagen DNeasy Blood Extraction Kit was used to extract genomic DNA from the blood cell samples. This entry belongs to a study of cytomegalovirus exposure and HLA in healthy donors (dated by TCRdb to 2015 to 2018). With respect to the entire study: According to an earlier analysis of 587 of the donors, about 180 million T cells yielded roughly 110 million unique TCR beta sequences and about 300 Gb of sequence data. Approximately 310 gigabases of sequencing data and roughly 80 million unique TCR sequences made up an early release that covered 640 HLA-typed donors. Of the 350 to 400 genotyped donors, 65% to 90% fell in the genetic ancestry cluster associated with self-reported Caucasian donors. The aim of the study was to test whether cataloging public T cell receptors could identify signatures of past pathogen exposure. The study used immunosequencing to profile the T cell repertoires of several hundred subjects and linked those repertoires to cytomegalovirus serostatus. Besides the first cohort of around 670 subjects, a separate validation cohort made up of around 120 different subjects was used. To predict cytomegalovirus infection status, the study combined high-throughput TCR immunosequencing, statistical association of individual TCRs with disease status, and machine learning. To study patterns of TCR occurrence, a later analysis re-analyzed previously published TCR beta repertoires from more than 550 donors and added high-resolution HLA genotyping. In the later analysis, no new phenotypic data were used to find candidate immune exposures; instead, reliance was placed on TCR beta sequences and their occurrence across donors. An earlier analysis of several hundred of the donors applied high-throughput TCR beta sequencing to assess whether each TCR beta V gene segment acted as functional or pseudogenic. Alongside the repertoire data, information on donor age, sex, ethnicity and CMV serostatus was compiled. In a later genetic analysis, genome-wide SNP genotypes for 398 of the 666 donors were used, and that subset was treated as a discovery cohort. All discovery cohort repertoires had been generated on a single sequencing platform. Class I and class II HLA loci were covered by the typing at four-digit resolution. Typing coverage varied by locus: about 629-630 donors for A, B, C, DRB1 and DQB1; approximately 520 for DQA1; nearly 610 for DPA1; approximately 490 for DPB1. Roughly five DR-DQ haplotypes were treated as single units for association and clustering because of strong linkage in the cohort. Among about 400 genotyped donors of the cohort, an average of approximately 220,000 unique TCR beta nucleotide sequences was sequenced per donor, of which about 18% were non-productive. General study outcomes and caveats: Cytomegalovirus status was reported to be diagnosed by the classifier with high specificity and sensitivity in both the original and validation cohorts. A few of the identified cytomegalovirus-associated TCR beta chains were confirmed in vitro to be specific for cytomegalovirus antigens. Broadly in line with IMGT annotations, most TCR beta V segments showed up in productive rearrangements about 90% or about 30% of the time in an earlier analysis of approximately 600 of the donors. In a later analysis, the rate of TCR association differed among HLA loci, with DRB1 alleles having the most associated TCRs and HLA-C alleles having the fewest. This cohort had only TCR beta chains sequenced, and the lack of alpha or paired-chain data limited which features could be detected. Across donors, most TCR sequences were observed very rarely, whereas some public TCRs were present in many individuals. Linkage disequilibrium might explain the correlated functional status among segregating V segments, but an unknown experimental factor could not be excluded. Assigning TCR associations to individual alleles was difficult when HLA alleles, especially DR and DQ, strongly co-occurred. Because HLA typing was unavailable for some donors at each locus, only the typed subset was used in association tests. The authors suggested that the approach could potentially be generalized to other disease states and immunological phenotypes. A later genetic analysis associated a missense DCLRE1C variant with V-gene and J-gene trimming of TCR beta chains, and an independent cohort replicated the association. The presence/absence analyses assumed that sequencing depth was roughly uniform across donors, and that assumption may not be true. The study listed 150 to 200 TCR beta chains as associated with cytomegalovirus. The only immune exposure information available for the cohort was CMV serostatus. In a later analysis, HLA-associated TCR beta chains showed more clonal expansion and lower generation probabilities than non-associated chains that were equally common. A later analysis reported that several top co-occurrence clusters appeared linked to parvovirus B19, influenza, CMV and Epstein-Barr virus. At a false discovery rate of 0.05, a later analysis linked some 18,000 TCR beta sequences to specific HLA alleles. A group of highly shared sequence variants was considered likely to be a technical artifact of the sequencing pipeline. Some IMGT-functional V segments, including TRBV6-2 and TRBV6-3, could not be distinguished by the 87-base-pair reads and were therefore excluded. A further reported finding was that TCR beta sequences accurately predicted the HLA-A and HLA-B alleles for most subjects in the first cohort. According to a later analysis, most CMV-associated TCR beta chains appeared to be HLA-restricted, and the HLA associations seemed to be driven largely by CMV exposure. The earlier analysis of 587 of the donors excluded around 17 rarely observed V segments, including chromosome 9 orphons, because counts were too low. A later genetic analysis reported fewer N-insertions in productive TCRs among donors in an Asian-associated ancestry cluster than the roughly 700-donor mean.

Its CDR3 holds 15 amino acids, cysteine through phenylalanine. This entry keeps only the CDR3 DNA: 45 bases, framed from base 1. The junction shows trimming of 8 bases on V and 1 base on J, and the gene matches do not reach 11 bases of it. Looking up the germline V gene yields CDR1 MNHNS and CDR2 SASEGT. The library was prepared using the immunoSEQ multiplex PCR assay. A mixture of 60 forward primers for TCR Vbeta segments and 13 reverse primers for TCR Jbeta segments was used in the multiplex PCR. The CDR3 region of rearranged TCR beta genes was amplified from genomic DNA by a multiplex PCR assay. The Illumina HiSeq System was used to sequence the amplified TCR beta libraries as 87-base-pair reads. Turning to the authors' computational methods: In a later analysis, some 80 million unique TCR beta chains were counted across the roughly 670 repertoires, and approximately 11 million of these chains were shared by at least two donors. A nearest-neighbor algorithm error-corrected the raw reads and collapsed the reads into unique sequences, merging closely related sequences to remove PCR and sequencing errors. Alignment of CDR3 sequences to IMGT reference sequences was used to assign V, D and J gene segments. Each retained sequence needed at least a six-nucleotide match to both a V gene segment and a J gene segment. A rearrangement counted as productive if the CDR3 had no stop codons and remained in frame with V and J, and every other rearrangement counted as non-productive. CDR3 was defined by IMGT convention, running from the second conserved V-encoded cysteine to the conserved J-encoded phenylalanine. The earlier analysis of about 570 of the donors excluded any sequence lacking an unambiguous match to a single V gene segment. In an earlier analysis of roughly 500 of the donors, V segments were called functional above 56.7% productive rearrangements and were called segregating when the between-donor standard deviation exceeded 5%. A statistical classification framework was built to diagnose cytomegalovirus status from the catalog of TCR beta chain sequences. In a later analysis, TCR nucleotide sequences were compared against IMGT/GENE-DB human TR gene sequences so that V and J genes could be assigned. In a later analysis, CDR3 sequences and most-parsimonious VDJ recombination scenarios were assigned using the TCRdist pipeline. A later analysis defined each TCR beta chain by its CDR3 amino acid sequence plus V-gene family, and excluded reads lacking a unique V-gene family. As a way to deal with suspected cross-contamination and a sequencing artifact, a later analysis dropped 450 to 600 nucleotide sequences that were highly shared and had low generation probability. In a later analysis, a clonal expansion index was calculated for each public chain from normalized within-repertoire ranks of inferred template counts. A later analysis computed generation probabilities with a VDJ recombination model fitted to out-of-frame rearrangements, and checked the results against IGoR. In a later analysis, hypergeometric tests were used to score TCR-TCR, TCR-HLA and TCR-CMV co-occurrence, with a repertoire-size bias correction applied to TCR pairs. In a later analysis, false discovery rates were estimated by permuting HLA or CMV assignments 20 times. A later analysis grouped co-occurring TCRs with DBSCAN, adding TCRdist sequence similarity when clustering within HLA-allele-positive subsets. Co-occurrence clustering excluded repertoires with fewer than 30,000 or more than 120,000 public chains, plus five with anomalous nucleotide sharing. TCRdb took this table from immuneACCESS and kept in-frame rearrangements with V and J called. Such tables lack part of the clones; where checked against another copy, unresolved V genes explain under half of the gap, and the rest is unexplained. For V, J and clone size, that table is used; D and trimming come from the DNA. This sample is represented by some 200,000 clones; approximately 84% of them were singletons. The ten biggest clones cover less than 4.5% of the sample.

This TCR was sampled from a man in his fifties in good health and CMV-seronegative. Rearrangement joined TRBV6-1 to TRBJ2-7; 7 central nucleotides agree with TRBD2. The sample comprised PBMCs. At the DNA level, the sequence is TGTGCCAGCGAAAGACTAGCTGGGGGGTCCTACGAGCAGTACTTC. It codes for CASERLAGGSYEQYF.